The clone carrying this T cell receptor beta chain was counted a few times. The antigen is unknown. This sample was taken from a study of blood T cells in healthy people across ages. Study-wide points: No one knew whether donors had CMV, which possibly confounded expanded clonotype changes.

Using a J-beta primer mix together with a sample-barcoded 5' primer, a second PCR was run for about 6 to 11 cycles. TCRdb analysed the 5' RACE reads with MiXCR anew, one entry per CDR3 protein. The sample contains about 670,000 distinct CDR3 sequences, 45% to 60% of which appear only once. CDR3 length: 15 residues. CDR1 and CDR2 from the germline V gene are SEHNR and FQNEAQ (reference sequence). This sequence joins TRBV7-9 and TRBJ2-1; 8 positions agree with TRBD2. TRBJ2-7 matches the DNA end more closely, so the J call is doubtful. Specimen: blood. This clonotype was obtained from a woman of 80 years or more in good health. The CDR3 sequence: CASSKAGAGYNEQYF. Written as DNA, the CDR3 is TGTGCCAGCAGCAAAGCGGGGGCGGGTTACAATGAGCAGTACTTC.